This T cell receptor beta chain was recovered during a study of blood T cell repertoires in COVID-19. Study background: COVID-19 samples, acute and convalescent, were from the United States, Italy and Spain. From T cells, B-cell-depleted T cells, or PBMCs came the material, which was cDNA or gDNA.

This CDR3 comprises 15 residues. Germline V CDR1 and CDR2: SGHAT, FQNNGV. In regard to this clone: At one of its ends the junction is not consistent with the germline gene, which may arise from a read error.

As originally analysed: Reference gene primer amplification yielded estimated nucleated cell counts. Produced via immunoSEQ multiplex PCR; TCRdb's table is partial and in-frame only. That table gives V, J and clone size, and the DNA gave D and trimming. The sample yields tens of thousands of clones, around nine tenths seen once. The V and J genes are TRBV11-2 and TRBJ1-6, with TRBD1 matching 7 bases. This sequence was found in a human donor with active COVID-19. The donor label of this sample is uncertain. The sample taken for sequencing was peripheral blood. CDR3 region: CASSLETGTYSPLHF. The CDR3 DNA is TGTGCCAGCAGCCTAGAGACAGGGACGTATTCACCCCTCCACTTT.